This T cell receptor beta chain was identified in a study of T-cell memory formation after mild COVID-19. Broader study findings: Clones that shrank (day 15 to 85) were balanced CD4/CD8, whereas later expanders leaned CD4+. The study detected some responding clones in pre-infection memory, suggesting cross-reactive memory joined. Mostly located in CM and EM were contracting CD4+ clones, with contracting CD8+ clones located in EMRA.

Researchers used 5'RACE with constant-segment primers to make TCR alpha and TCR beta cDNA libraries that carry sample barcodes and UMIs. Each CDR3 protein gets one entry after TCRdb re-called the 5' RACE reads with MiXCR. The sample lists under 700,000 distinct CDR3 sequences, around 21% occurring once. This clonotype was recorded a few times. Its target is unknown. This receptor was identified in an adult woman who had mild COVID-19 (a few samples of this study predate the infection). Cell type and time point are not known. The sample taken for sequencing was PBMCs or a T cell subset sorted from them (not recorded which).

This chain's CDR3 is CASSFNAYSQETQYF. CDR3 nucleotide sequence: TGCGCCAGCAGCTTCAACGCGTATTCTCAAGAGACCCAGTACTTC. V gene TRBV5-1 combines with J gene TRBJ2-5; D uncertain. This CDR3 is built from 15 residues. Germline V gene lookup returns CDR1 SGHRS and CDR2 YFSETQ. Trimming cost V 2 bases and J 2 bases, with 13 bases left between them.